A selection of T cell receptor beta chains follows, all from one sample in a study of shared clonotypes between healthy human individuals. Libraries were prepared by immunoSEQ multiplex PCR; TCRdb keeps only in-frame clonotypes and omits some of them. The sample has about 700,000 clones, about 74% seen once. The sequenced material came from memory CD4+ T cells sorted from blood. Source of these receptors: a woman aged 25 to 39 in good health. Both conserved end residues are part of each CDR3. The order of the fields is D gene, V gene, J gene, clone size, CDR3 DNA, CDR3 protein. A D gene is named only where the DNA matches it firmly. Rows give clone size only sometimes, using once, few, many, or a class for an expanded clone.

NA	TRBV6-5	TRBJ1-6	NA	TGTGCCAGCAGTTACGGGGCAGGATCTAATTCACCCCTCCACTTT	CASSYGAGSNSPLHF
TRBD2	TRBV30	TRBJ2-1	NA	TGTGCCTGGAGTACCGGGACTAGCGGGGCGGGGGGCAATGAGCAGTTCTTC	CAWSTGTSGAGGNEQFF
NA	TRBV5-6	TRBJ2-2	NA	TGTGCCAGCAGCTTTTTCGGAACGGGTACCGGGGAGCTGTTTTTT	CASSFFGTGTGELFF
NA	TRBV27	TRBJ2-3	once	TGTGCCAGCAGTTTACACCTACGCACAGATACGCAGTATTTT	CASSLHLRTDTQYF
TRBD2	TRBV7-2	TRBJ2-7	NA	TGTGCCAGCAGCTGGGGGACTAGCGGTACCTACGAGCAGTACTTC	CASSWGTSGTYEQYF
TRBD2	TRBV29-1	TRBJ2-5	few	TGCAGCTACAGACTAGCGGGAGGGCCTATCGAAGAGACCCAGTACTTC	CSYRLAGGPIEETQYF
NA	TRBV7-9	TRBJ1-5	many	TGTGCCAGCAGCTTAGGAGGGGAGTATGGACAGCCCCAGCATTTT	CASSLGGEYGQPQHF
TRBD2	TRBV28	TRBJ2-7	NA	TGTGCCAGCAGTTCCGTCGGGTGGGGACTAGCGGGGAAAGGCTCCTACGAGCAGTACTTC	CASSSVGWGLAGKGSYEQYF
TRBD2	TRBV2	TRBJ2-7	once	TGTGCCAGCAGGCCCACCGGGACTAGCGACGAGCAGTACTTC	CASRPTGTSDEQYF
NA	TRBV7-2	TRBJ2-7	once	TGTGCCAGCAGACGCCAGGGACTCTACGAGCAGTACTTC	CASRRQGLYEQYF
TRBD1	TRBV5-1	TRBJ2-1	NA	TGCGCCAGCAGCTTGGGACAGGGGGCGGTTTACAATGAGCAGTTCTTC	CASSLGQGAVYNEQFF
TRBD1	TRBV11-2	TRBJ1-5	NA	TGTGCCAGCAGCTCCGGACAGGGAGTAAGTTATAGCAATCAGCCCCAGCATTTT	CASSSGQGVSYSNQPQHF
NA	TRBV7-2	TRBJ1-1	once	TGTGCCAGCAGCCCAGGTGGGATAAAATTCGCTGAAGCTTTCTTT	CASSPGGIKFAEAFF
TRBD1	TRBV14	TRBJ2-5	NA	TGTGCCAGCAGTCTCACAGGGGACCCATCAGGTCAAGAGACCCAGTACTTC	CASSLTGDPSGQETQYF